These 19 T cell receptor beta chains came from one sample sequenced in a study of T cell changes during pregnancy in multiple sclerosis (dated by TCRdb to between 2018 and 2021). The library was prepared using the immunoSEQ multiplex PCR assay. This is the immuneACCESS table as TCRdb keeps it, with only in-frame sequences that have V and J called. A part of the clones is gone; compared with another copy, unresolved V genes explain less than half, and the rest is unexplained. This sample lists 90,000 to 120,000 clones; around 92% were detected once. The ten largest clonotypes hold around 0.8% of the sample. Here the sequenced sample was peripheral blood, taken in the third trimester of pregnancy. The receptors derive from a female donor in good health, enrolled as a control in a pregnancy study.

The rearrangement uses TRBV19 and TRBJ1-3; no firm D call. The end of the DNA aligns better with TRBJ2-2, so the J call may be wrong. The germline gives CDR1 LNHDA, CDR2 SQIVND (reference sequence). The CDR3 spans 11 residues. CDR3 amino acids: CASRRPGELFF. The CDR3 DNA is TGTGCCAGCAGGAGACCCGGGGAGCTGTTTTTT.

This clone appeared a few times. The chain has TRBV29-1 and TRBJ1-1, with TRBD1 as a possible D gene (6 bases). V lost 3 bases and J lost 1, with 12 bases in between. Germline CDR1 SQVTM, CDR2 ANQGSEA. The CDR3 spans 14 residues. In DNA, the CDR3 is TGCAGCGTTGATCCGGGACACCCGAACACTGAAGCTTTCTTT. Translated, it gives CSVDPGHPNTEAFF. Together with reference TRBV29-1 and TRBJ1-1, the CDR3 gives the full variable domain: SAVISQKPSRDICQRGTSLTIQCQVDSQVTMMFWYRQQPGQSLTLIATANQGSEATYESGFVIDKFPISRPNLTFSTLTVSNMSPEDSSIYLCSVDPGHPNTEAFFGQGTRLTVV.

This rearrangement joins TRBV4-3 to TRBJ1-2; 10 bases map to TRBD1. With V trimmed by 2 bases and J by 6 bases, 6 bases remained unmatched. The CDR3 totals 15 residues. Germline V CDR1 and CDR2: LGHNA, YSLEER. The CDR3 loop reads CASSQNEDRGHGYTF. CDR3 DNA sequence: TGCGCCAGCAGCCAAAATGAAGACAGGGGGCATGGCTACACCTTC.

The chain couples TRBV12-5 to TRBJ2-5, with 7 bases matching TRBD1. The CDR3 consists of 15 residues. Trimming removed 5 bases from V and 5 bases from J; junction bases left unmatched: 11. Germline V gene data show CDR1 as LGHNT and CDR2 as FRNRAP. CDR3 bases: TGTGCTAGTGGTCCCGGAGCAGGGGGAAGGGAGACCCAGTACTTC. It specifies CASGPGAGGRETQYF.

This clone was observed many times. This sequence joins TRBV30 and TRBJ1-1; D gene uncertain. In germline, CDR1 is GTSNPN, CDR2 SVGIG (reference sequence). Deletions cut 3 bases from V and 6 bases from J, with 20 bases between. The CDR3 loop spans 15 amino acids. CDR3 loop: CAWSAPFVSVPEAFF. As DNA, the CDR3 is TGTGCCTGGAGCGCACCCTTTGTCTCAGTCCCTGAAGCTTTCTTT.

The CDR3 sequence: CASSTLQGSYGYTF. The CDR3 DNA reads as TGTGCCAGCAGCACCTTACAGGGGTCCTATGGCTACACCTTC. The chain uses TRBV11-2 and TRBJ1-2; 7 bases line up with TRBD1. This CDR3 has 14 residues. After removal of 5 bases from V and 4 bases from J, the junction contained 7 bases not matched to a gene. Germline CDR1 and CDR2: SGHAT and FQNNGV.

The chain combines TRBV27 with TRBJ1-5; D perhaps matches TRBD1 (5 bases). Deletions cut 6 bases from V and 1 base from J, with 19 bases between. Germline loops: CDR1 MNHEY, CDR2 SMNVEV (reference sequence). The CDR3 is 17 amino acids. The CDR3, as DNA: TGTGCCAGCAGCTCTGAACAGGAGCCTAGGAGCAATCAGCCCCAGCATTTT. The encoded protein is CASSSEQEPRSNQPQHF.

This sequence joins TRBV7-3 and TRBJ2-2; 7 bases line up with TRBD2. The trim removed 5 bases at V and 4 bases at J, leaving 7 bases unmatched. Germline assignment: CDR1 SGHTA and CDR2 FQGTGA. This CDR3 region has 15 residues. The CDR3 loop reads CASSPQLAVTGELFF. The CDR3 region has the DNA TGTGCCAGCAGCCCCCAGCTAGCGGTCACCGGGGAGCTGTTTTTT. Drawing the rest from reference TRBV7-3 and TRBJ2-2, the complete variable domain is GAGVSQTPSNKVTEKGKYVELRCDPISGHTALYWYRQSLGQGPEFLIYFQGTGAADDSGLPNDRFFAVRPEGSVSTLKIQRTERGDSAVYLCASSPQLAVTGELFFGEGSRLTVL.

This sequence joins TRBV19 and TRBJ1-5, with TRBD1 identical over 7 bases. V trimming: 6 bases; J trimming: 2 bases; junction bases outside the gene matches: 10. CDR1 and CDR2 from the germline V gene are LNHDA and SQIVND (reference sequence). This CDR3 comprises 16 residues. In DNA, the CDR3 is TGTGCCAGTAGCACAGACAGGGTCGGAGGCAATCAGCCCCAGCATTTT. Translating gives CASSTDRVGGNQPQHF.

The J gene is TRBJ2-5, the V gene TRBV30, with D possibly being TRBD2 (5 bases). CDR1 is GTSNPN and CDR2 is SVGIG in the germline V gene (reference sequence). The CDR3 spans 12 residues. Trimming cost V 0 bases and J 7 bases, with 9 bases left between them. Here the CDR3 DNA reads TGTGCCTGGAGTGTGACGGAGGCGACCCAGTACTTC. Its translation is CAWSVTEATQYF.

The rearrangement joins TRBV9 to TRBJ2-5; D perhaps matches TRBD2 (5 bases). This CDR3 contains 14 residues. CDR1 SGDLS and CDR2 YYNGEE come from the germline V gene. V gave up 0 bases and J gave up 4 bases, with 10 bases separating them. CDR3 nucleotide sequence: TGTGCCAGCAGCGTAGACTCGGGGAGAGAGACCCAGTACTTC. This translates into CASSVDSGRETQYF.

The chain combines TRBV7-3 with TRBJ2-2, with D possibly TRBD1 on 6 matching bases. Trimming cost V 2 bases and J 5 bases, with 15 bases left between them. CDR1 and CDR2 (germline): SGHTA, FQGTGA. The CDR3 is 16 amino acids. CDR3 bases: TGTGCCAGCAGCTTATCCAATGGGGGCGGGACCGGGGAGCTGTTTTTT. Translating gives CASSLSNGGGTGELFF.

The chain employs TRBV23-1 and TRBJ1-2; 7 bases agree with TRBD1. TRBV23-1 is annotated as an ORF whose role is uncertain. This CDR3 is 16 amino acids long. With V trimmed by 7 bases and J by 4 bases, 15 bases remained unmatched. The CDR3 sequence is CASTANNDRATYGYTF. The CDR3, as DNA: TGCGCCAGCACCGCCAATAACGACAGGGCCACCTATGGCTACACCTTC.

The chain has TRBV5-6 and TRBJ2-2; D gene unclear. Germline loops: CDR1 SGHDT, CDR2 YYEEEE. CDR3 length: 13 residues. The V end was cut by 7 bases, the J end by 6 bases, with 13 bases between. The CDR3 DNA follows: TGTGCCAGCGAGGCTATCGGCTCCGGGGAGCTGTTTTTT. Its protein is CASEAIGSGELFF.

The chain couples TRBV7-9 to TRBJ2-2; D is ambiguous. Germline CDR1 reads SEHNR; CDR2 reads FQNEAQ (reference sequence). V lost 3 bases, J lost 11 bases, and 13 bases lay in between. There are 13 residues in the CDR3. CDR3 bases: TGTGCCAGCAGCTTTGAGGTAGTCCTAGAGCTGTTTTTT. Protein sequence: CASSFEVVLELFF.

The rearrangement uses TRBV5-1 and TRBJ1-5, with D possibly being TRBD1 (5 bases). CDR1 SGHRS and CDR2 YFSETQ come from the germline V gene. V gave up 4 bases and J gave up 6 bases, with 14 bases separating them. The CDR3 extends over 14 amino acids. CDR3 DNA: TGCGCCAGCAGCCCGTCGGGGGGTCCTCAGCCCCAGCATTTT. This gives the protein CASSPSGGPQPQHF.

This chain links TRBV2 with TRBJ2-1; 7 bases agree with TRBD2. CDR3 length: 14 residues. CDR1 is SNHLY and CDR2 is FYNNEI in the germline V gene. Trimming removed 3 bases from V and 7 bases from J; junction bases left unmatched: 6. This CDR3 is CASSDGRGVNEQFF. The CDR3 coding sequence is TGTGCCAGCAGTGACGGTCGGGGGGTTAATGAGCAGTTCTTC.

The chain carries TRBV7-2 and TRBJ1-3; D unresolved. This CDR3 spans 16 amino acids. Trimming shortened V by 2 bases and J by 4 bases, and 15 bases separated the two germline ends. Looked up from germline, CDR1 is SGHTA and CDR2 is FQGNSA. DNA of the CDR3: TGTGCCAGCAGCTTAAATTCCGGAGGATTGGGAAACACCATATATTTT. This gives the protein CASSLNSGGLGNTIYF.

In this sample, this clone turned up once. The CDR3, as DNA: TGTGCCAGCAGCAACCCTCAGGGGCGGAAGCGGGGGGGCGTCGGGGAGCTGTTTTTT. Residues: CASSNPQGRKRGGVGELFF. The V call is TRBV7-8, the J call TRBJ2-2; 10 bases fit TRBD2. Germline V CDR1 and CDR2: SGHVS, FQNEAQ. This CDR3 is built from 19 residues. V was pared by 5 bases and J by 7 bases, with 19 bases of the junction left unmatched.